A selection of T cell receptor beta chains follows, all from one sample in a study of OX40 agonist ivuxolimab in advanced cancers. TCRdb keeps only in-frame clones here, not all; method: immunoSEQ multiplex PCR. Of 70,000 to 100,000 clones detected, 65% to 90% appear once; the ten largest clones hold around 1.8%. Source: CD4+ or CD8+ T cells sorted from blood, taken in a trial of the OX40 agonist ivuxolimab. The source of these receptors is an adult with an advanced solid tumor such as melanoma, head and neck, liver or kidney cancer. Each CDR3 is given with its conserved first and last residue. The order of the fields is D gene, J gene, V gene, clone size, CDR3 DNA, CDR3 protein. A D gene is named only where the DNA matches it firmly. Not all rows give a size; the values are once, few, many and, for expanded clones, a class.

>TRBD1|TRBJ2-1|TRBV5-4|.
TGTGCCAGCAATCATAATACAGGGGGCAATGAGCAGTTCTTC
CASNHNTGGNEQFF
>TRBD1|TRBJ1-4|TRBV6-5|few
TGTGCCAGCAGTTACGCCGATGGGACAGGCAACGAAAAACTGTTTTTT
CASSYADGTGNEKLFF
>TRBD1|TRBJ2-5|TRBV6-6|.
TGTGCCACCGACAGGGGTGGTCAAGAGACCCAGTACTTC
CATDRGGQETQYF
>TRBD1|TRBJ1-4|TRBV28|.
TGTGCCAGCGGGACAGGCCGGGATGAAAAACTGTTTTTT
CASGTGRDEKLFF
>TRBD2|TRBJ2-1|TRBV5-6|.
TGTGCCAGCAGCTTGACTAGCGGGAGCGATGAGCAGTTCTTC
CASSLTSGSDEQFF
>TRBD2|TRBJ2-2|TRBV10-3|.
TGTGCCATCAGTGAGTCTACTAGCGGGAATCGGGAGCTGTTTTTT
CAISESTSGNRELFF
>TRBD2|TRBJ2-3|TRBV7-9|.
TGTGCCAGCAGCTATAGCGGGAGAGATACGCAGTATTTT
CASSYSGRDTQYF
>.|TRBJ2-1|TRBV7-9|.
TGTGCCAGCAGCTATACCCAGGATGAGCAGTTCTTC
CASSYTQDEQFF
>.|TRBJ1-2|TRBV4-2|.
TGTGCCAGCAGCGAATACGCGGGGATTGACTATGGCTACACCTTC
CASSEYAGIDYGYTF
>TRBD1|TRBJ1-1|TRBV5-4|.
TGTGCCAGCAGCTTGGCGGGAACAGGGGGCACTGAAGCTTTCTTT
CASSLAGTGGTEAFF
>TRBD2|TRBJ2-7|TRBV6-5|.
TGTGCCAGCAGCCCTAGCGGGAGTGAGGCGCAGTACTTC
CASSPSGSEAQYF
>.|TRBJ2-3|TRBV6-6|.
TGTGCCAGCAGAAAGGACGGCACAGATACGCAGTATTTT
CASRKDGTDTQYF
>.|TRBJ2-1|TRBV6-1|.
TGTGCCAGCAGTGAAGCAGGTGGGGCAGATGAGCAGTTCTTC
CASSEAGGADEQFF
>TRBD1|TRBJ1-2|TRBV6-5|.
TGTGCCAGCACCAAGGGGGCTTTGGGCTATGGCTACACCTTC
CASTKGALGYGYTF
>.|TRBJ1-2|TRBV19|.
TGTGCCAGTAGTACTAGGACGGATATGAGCGGCTACACCTTC
CASSTRTDMSGYTF
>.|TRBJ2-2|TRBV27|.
TGTGCCAGTCAAACATTGGGGGTGAACACCGGGGAGCTGTTTTTT
CASQTLGVNTGELFF
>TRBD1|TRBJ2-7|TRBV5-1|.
TGCGCCAGCAGATCGTCACCGGGACAGGGCTACGAGCAGTACTTC
CASRSSPGQGYEQYF
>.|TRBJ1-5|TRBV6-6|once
TGTGCCAGCAGAGAACAGGGAGGGAGCAATCAGCCCCAGCATTTT
CASREQGGSNQPQHF
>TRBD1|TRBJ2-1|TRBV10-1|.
TGCGCCAGCAGCGATGGACAGGGGCCCTACAATGAGCAGTTCTTC
CASSDGQGPYNEQFF
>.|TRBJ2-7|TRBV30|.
TGTGCCTGGAGTTCCGGGGCACTTGAGCAGTACTTC
CAWSSGALEQYF
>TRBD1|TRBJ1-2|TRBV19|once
TGTGCCAGTAGTATAGGGACAACGGGACAGGTCTATGGCTACACCTTC
CASSIGTTGQVYGYTF
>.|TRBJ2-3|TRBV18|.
TGTGCCAGCTCACCACGGGGCCTCCCAGATACGCAGTATTTT
CASSPRGLPDTQYF
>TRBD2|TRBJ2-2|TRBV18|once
TGTGCCAGCTGGCGGACTAGCGGGAGAACCGGGGAGCTGTTTTTT
CASWRTSGRTGELFF
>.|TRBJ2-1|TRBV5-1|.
TGCGCCAGCAGCGGCCAAGCGGCTAGCGTTGCGAATGAGCAGTTCTTC
CASSGQAASVANEQFF
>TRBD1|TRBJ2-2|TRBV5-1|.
TGCGCCAGCAGCAAGGGACAGGGGGGCACCGGGGAGCTGTTTTTT
CASSKGQGGTGELFF
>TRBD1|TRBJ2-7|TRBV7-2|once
TGTGCCAGCAGCTCCCGGGACAGCCCCTACGAGCAGTACTTC
CASSSRDSPYEQYF
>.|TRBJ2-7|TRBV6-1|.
TGTGCCAGCAGAGCTCCCGGAGGGCTCGGCGAGCAGTACTTC
CASRAPGGLGEQYF
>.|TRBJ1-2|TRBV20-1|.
TGCAGTGCCAAGAGAGGGGTCGGCTACACCTTC
CSAKRGVGYTF
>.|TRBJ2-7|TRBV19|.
TGTGCCAGTGGGGGCAGGGGAACCTACGAGCAGTACTTC
CASGGRGTYEQYF
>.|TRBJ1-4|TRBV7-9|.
TGTGCCAGCAGCAGGGGGAACTATAATGAAAAACTGTTTTTT
CASSRGNYNEKLFF
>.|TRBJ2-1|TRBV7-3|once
TGTGCCAGCAGCCCCTCCCGGGACTCCCGATACAATGAGCAGTTCTTC
CASSPSRDSRYNEQFF
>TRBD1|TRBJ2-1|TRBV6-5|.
TGTGCCAGCAGGAGGACAGGCAGTAATGAGCAGTTCTTC
CASRRTGSNEQFF
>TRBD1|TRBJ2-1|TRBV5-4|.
TGTGCCAGCAGCTTGGGACAGGGGGGGAGTAATGAGCAGTTCTTC
CASSLGQGGSNEQFF
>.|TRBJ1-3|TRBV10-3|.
TGTGCCATCCGTAGAGAACCTACGGACTCTGGAAACACCATATATTTT
CAIRREPTDSGNTIYF
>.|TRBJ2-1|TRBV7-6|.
TGTGCCAGCAGCTCCCCAGGGGTGAGCTCCTACAATGAGCAGTTCTTC
CASSSPGVSSYNEQFF
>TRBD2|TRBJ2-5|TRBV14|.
TGTGCCAGCAGCCAGGGGACTAGCAGGTCGCTGGGGGAGACCCAGTACTTC
CASSQGTSRSLGETQYF
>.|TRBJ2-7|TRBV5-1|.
TGCGCCAGCAGCCGGGGGTTTAGCGACAACGAGCAGTACTTC
CASSRGFSDNEQYF
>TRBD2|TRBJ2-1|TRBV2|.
TGTGCCAGCAGTGACTTCGGCGGGAGGGCCCAGAATGAGCAGTTCTTC
CASSDFGGRAQNEQFF
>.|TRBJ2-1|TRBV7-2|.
TGTGCCAGCAGCCTCGGACTAGGGACATATGAGCAGTTCTTC
CASSLGLGTYEQFF
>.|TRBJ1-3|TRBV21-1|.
TGTGCCAGCAGCAAACTATGTGGGCCGGGGCCGAGCTCTGGAAACACCATATATTTT
CASSKLCGPGPSSGNTIYF
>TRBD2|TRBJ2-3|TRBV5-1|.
TGCGCCAGCAGCGTTGGACTAGCGGGATACACAGATACGCAGTATTTT
CASSVGLAGYTDTQYF
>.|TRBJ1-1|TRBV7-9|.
TGTGCCAGCCAGAGAACGGGACAAAACACTGAAGCTTTCTTT
CASQRTGQNTEAFF
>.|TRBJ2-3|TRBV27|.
TGTGCCAGCAGTTCGCTGGATACGCAGTATTTT
CASSSLDTQYF
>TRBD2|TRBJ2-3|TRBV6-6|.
TGTGCCAGCAGCTCCACCGGACTAGCGGGAACAGATACGCAGTATTTT
CASSSTGLAGTDTQYF
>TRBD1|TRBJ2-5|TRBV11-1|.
TGTGCCAGCAGCTTAGCTAGGTGGGGGACAGAAAAAGAGACCCAGTACTTC
CASSLARWGTEKETQYF
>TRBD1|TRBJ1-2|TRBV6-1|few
TGTGCCAGCAGGGCAACAGGGGGAGATGGCTACACCTTC
CASRATGGDGYTF
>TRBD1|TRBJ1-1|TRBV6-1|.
TGTGCCAGCAGTGATCTCGGACAGGGTGAAGCTTTCTTT
CASSDLGQGEAFF
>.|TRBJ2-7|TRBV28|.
TGTGCCAGCACCCTCCCAGGGGAGGACGAGCAGTACTTC
CASTLPGEDEQYF
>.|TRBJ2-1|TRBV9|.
TGTGCCAGCAGTAGGGCGGACTACAATGAGCAGTTCTTC
CASSRADYNEQFF
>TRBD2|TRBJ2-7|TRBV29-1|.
TGCAGCGTGGCGGGGACTAGCGGGAGTTACGAGCAGTACTTC
CSVAGTSGSYEQYF
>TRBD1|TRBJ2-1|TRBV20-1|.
TGCAGTGCAAACAGGGGTAATGAGCAGTTCTTC
CSANRGNEQFF
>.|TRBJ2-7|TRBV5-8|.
TGTGCCAGCTTGGGGGTAGACGAGCAGTACTTC
CASLGVDEQYF
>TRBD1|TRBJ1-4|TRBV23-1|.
TGCGCCAGCAGTCCCATTCTGCCGGGACAGGGGGTTGAAAAACTGTTTTTT
CASSPILPGQGVEKLFF